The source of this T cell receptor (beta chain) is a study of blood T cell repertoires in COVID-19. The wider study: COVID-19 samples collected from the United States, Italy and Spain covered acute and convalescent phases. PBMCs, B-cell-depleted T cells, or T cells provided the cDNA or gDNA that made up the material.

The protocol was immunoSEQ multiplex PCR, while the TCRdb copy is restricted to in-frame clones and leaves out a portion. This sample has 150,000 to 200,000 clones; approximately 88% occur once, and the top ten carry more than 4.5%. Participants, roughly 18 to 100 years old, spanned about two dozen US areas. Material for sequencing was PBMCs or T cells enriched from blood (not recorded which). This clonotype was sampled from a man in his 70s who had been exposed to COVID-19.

The CDR3 bases are TGTGCCAGCAGCGTCCAGGGCCATAATTCACCCCTCCACTTT. Protein product: CASSVQGHNSPLHF. This sequence joins TRBV13 and TRBJ1-6, with D perhaps matching TRBD1 (5 bases). Germline values: CDR1 PRHDT, CDR2 FYEKMQ (reference sequence). The CDR3 has 14 residues. Between the trimmed V and J ends, which lost 5 bases and 5 bases, there was a span of 10 bases.